This T cell receptor beta chain was sequenced in a study of blood T cell repertoires in COVID-19. Study overall: Samples came from the United States, Italy and Spain, spanning acute and convalescent COVID-19.

V was pared by 4 bases and J by 4 bases, with 10 bases of the junction left unmatched. The CDR3 covers 16 residues. The V gene's germline CDR1 is SGHNT and CDR2 YYREEE (reference sequence). The assay was immunoSEQ multiplex PCR, and TCRdb's table has in-frame clones only and misses some. The table has 200,000 to 250,000 clones, around 81% seen once. The table lists this clone with a few counts. The TCR originated in a woman aged 25-40 years who had recovered from COVID-19. Source material: peripheral blood. The chain combines TRBV5-4 with TRBJ2-7; TRBD2 matches at 11 bases. The CDR3 loop reads CASSQKTSGSRYEQYF. CDR3 DNA sequence: TGTGCCAGCAGCCAAAAAACTAGCGGGAGTCGATACGAGCAGTACTTC.